This T cell receptor (beta chain) was found in a study of T cell responses to AZD1222 COVID-19 vaccine. About this clone itself: Its antigen is not known.

Whole-study results and caveats: Only 5 or 6 individuals given AZD1222 were seropositive at baseline.

Repertoires were generated with immunoSEQ multiplex PCR, while TCRdb's copy carries only in-frame clones and drops some. Of around 130,000 clones in the sample, around 87% were seen once. The V gene lost 3 bases and the J gene lost 7 bases, with 11 bases spanning the gap. Germline lookup yields CDR1 SGDLS and CDR2 YYNGEE. The CDR3 extends over 14 amino acids. This rearrangement joins TRBV9 to TRBJ1-6; D gene ambiguous. The sequencing here drew on peripheral blood, taken on day 0 of AZD1222 vaccination. The TCR was taken from an adult in good health. The CDR3 DNA follows: TGTGCCAGCAGCGGACGTTTTTCCAATTCACCCCTCCACTTT. Encoded protein: CASSGRFSNSPLHF.